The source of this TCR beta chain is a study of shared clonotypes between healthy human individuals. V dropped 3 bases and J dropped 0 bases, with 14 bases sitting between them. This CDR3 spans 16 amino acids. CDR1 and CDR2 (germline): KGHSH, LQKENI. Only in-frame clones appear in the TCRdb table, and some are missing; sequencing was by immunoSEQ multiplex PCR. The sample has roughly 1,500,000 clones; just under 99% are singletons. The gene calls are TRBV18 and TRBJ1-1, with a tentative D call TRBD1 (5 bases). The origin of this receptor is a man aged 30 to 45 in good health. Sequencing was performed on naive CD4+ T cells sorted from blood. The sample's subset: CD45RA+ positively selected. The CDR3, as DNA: TGTGCCAGCTCACCGTCAAGGGGACCTATGAACACTGAAGCTTTCTTT. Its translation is CASSPSRGPMNTEAFF.